The 17 T cell receptor beta chains in this list originate from one sample, sequenced in a study of low-dose radiotherapy and immunotherapy resistance in tumors. Primers targeting TRAV and TRBV primed first-strand cDNA, covering alpha and beta chains. TCR amplification involved 15 to 25 PCR cycles with a constant-region primer and V-primer adapter. TCRdb processed the reads anew with MiXCR; each CDR3 protein has one entry. This sample has tens of thousands of distinct CDR3 sequences, with around 25% found just once. Time point in this sample: before trial treatment. The material was PBMCs, obtained before treatment. The origin of the receptors is a male donor with prostate cancer.

V is TRBV18 and J is TRBJ1-1; no reliable D call. V was shortened by 3 bases and J by 1 base, with 6 bases between the two germline ends. Per germline, CDR1 KGHSH and CDR2 LQKENI. The CDR3 length is 13 residues. The CDR3 sequence is CASSPSGNTEAFF. As DNA, the CDR3 is TGTGCCAGCTCACCGTCGGGGAACACTGAAGCTTTCTTT.

This clonotype was counted many times. The chain employs TRBV28 and TRBJ1-5; the D is unclear. Trimming took 6 bases from V and 1 from J, leaving 19 bases between them. The CDR3 is 17 residues long. The germline CDR1 and CDR2 sequences are MDHEN and SYDVKM. The CDR3 protein is CASSPPSAVRSNQPQHF. CDR3 sequence (DNA): TGTGCCAGCAGCCCCCCGTCGGCCGTCAGGAGCAATCAGCCCCAGCATTTT.

This clonotype turned up a few times. A much more abundant neighbour one base away suggests this may be a read error. The chain recombines TRBV28 with TRBJ2-1; the D is unclear. Trimming pared 6 bases from V and 7 bases from J, leaving 4 bases between. The CDR3 loop spans 10 amino acids. The V gene's germline CDR1 is MDHEN and CDR2 SYDVKM. CDR3 region: CASSLNEQFF. CDR3 DNA sequence: TGTGCCAGCAGCTTGAATGAGCAGTTCTTC.

A remark on this clonotype: Since a far larger clone is one base different, this is likely a read error. The gene calls are TRBV2 and TRBJ2-7; the match to TRBD2 covers 10 bases. V shed 9 bases and J 7 bases; nucleotides not matched to a gene: 12. Germline loops: CDR1 SNHLY, CDR2 FYNNEI. The CDR3 is 14 amino acids. CDR3 region: CASLRLAGPGEQYF. In DNA, the CDR3 is TGTGCCAGTTTAAGACTAGCGGGCCCTGGTGAGCAGTACTTC.

The chain links TRBV28 to TRBJ2-3, with D maybe TRBD2 (6 bases). Trimming took 3 bases from V and 4 from J, leaving 14 bases between them. This CDR3 contains 15 residues. Germline V gene sequence: CDR1 MDHEN, CDR2 SYDVKM. CDR3 amino acids: CASSLGGIGADTQYF. The CDR3 nucleotides read TGTGCCAGCAGTTTGGGGGGTATCGGGGCAGATACGCAGTATTTT.

The chain links TRBV6-2 or TRBV6-3 to TRBJ1-1; D possibly corresponds to TRBD1 (6 bases). Germline V gene sequence: CDR1 MNHEY, CDR2 SVGEGT. V dropped 7 bases and J dropped 1 base, with 10 bases sitting between them. The CDR3 consists of 13 residues. The DNA of the CDR3 is TGTGCCAGCACCAAACAGGGGAACACTGAAGCTTTCTTT. It is translated as CASTKQGNTEAFF.

This clonotype occurred once. A much larger clone lies one base from this, so it may be a read error. The chain carries TRBV7-9 and TRBJ2-7; 7 bases align to TRBD1. Germline CDR1 is SEHNR and CDR2 is FQNEAQ (reference sequence). The CDR3 runs 13 residues. The CDR3 here is CTSSRTGSYEQYF. The CDR3 DNA follows: TGTACCAGCAGCCGGACAGGTTCCTACGAGCAGTACTTC.

In this sample, this clonotype turned up once. This chain connects TRBV9 to TRBJ2-6; 12 bases line up with TRBD2. V gave up 3 bases and J gave up 4 bases; unmatched junction bases: 14. The CDR3 length is 20 residues. Germline V CDR1 and CDR2: SGDLS, YYNGEE. CDR3 sequence: CASSATTGLAGRAGANVLTF. CDR3 nucleotides: TGTGCCAGCAGCGCCACTACGGGACTAGCGGGTAGGGCGGGGGCCAACGTCCTGACTTTC. Full variable domain (outside the CDR3, taken from reference TRBV9 and TRBJ2-6): DSGVTQTPKHLITATGQRVTLRCSPRSGDLSVYWYQQSLDQGLQFLIQYYNGEERAKGNILERFSAQQFPDLHSELNLSSLELGDSALYFCASSATTGLAGRAGANVLTFGAGSRLTVL.

Ten or more counts support this clonotype. The rearrangement links TRBV3-1 to TRBJ1-5, with D uncertain. The V end lost 3 bases, the J end lost 5 bases, and 11 bases lay between the germline ends. CDR1 LGHDT and CDR2 YNNKEL come from the germline V gene (reference sequence). The CDR3 extends over 14 amino acids. CDR3 sequence reads: CASSHAGNHQPQHF. The CDR3 DNA is TGTGCCAGCAGCCATGCCGGGAACCATCAGCCCCAGCATTTT.

This clonotype has more than one count but fewer than ten. The chain couples TRBV6-2 or TRBV6-3 to TRBJ2-1, with 15 bases that match TRBD2. Trimming removed 5 bases from V and 6 bases from J; junction bases left unmatched: 11. Looked up from germline, CDR1 is MNHEY and CDR2 is SVGEGT. This CDR3 region has 18 residues. The CDR3 DNA reads as TGTGCCAGCAGTACCTTATCCGGGACTAGCGGGAGGTCCAATGAGCAGTTCTTC. It encodes CASSTLSGTSGRSNEQFF.

This clonotype was detected many times. The chain uses TRBV12-3 or TRBV12-4 and TRBJ1-5; no clear D. V lost 6 bases and J 3 bases, leaving 15 bases between the germline ends. There are 15 residues in the CDR3. The CDR3 DNA follows: TGTGCCAGCAGCCCCGTACAAGGGCTCAATCAGCCCCAGCATTTT. Translation: CASSPVQGLNQPQHF.

To note about this clonotype: This is likely an artifact of a read error, given a far larger clone one base away. The DNA for the CDR3 is TGTGCCAGCAGCTTCGACAGGGGTTCGAACACCTGGGAGCTGTTTTTT. As protein: CASSFDRGSNTWELFF. The chain uses TRBV7-2 and TRBJ2-2; 8 bases line up with TRBD1. The length of the CDR3 is 16 residues. CDR1 SGHTA and CDR2 FQGNSA come from the germline V gene.

For this clonotype: Because the CDR3 is missing its conserved closing phenylalanine or tryptophan, this is likely a read error. V gene TRBV27 combines with J gene TRBJ1-1; D unresolved. Germline lookup yields CDR1 MNHEY and CDR2 SMNVEV (reference sequence). The CDR3 covers 14 residues. The CDR3 here is CASSSADMNTEAFL. CDR3 DNA sequence: TGTGCCAGCAGTTCGGCCGACATGAATACTGAAGCTTTCCTT.

In its sample, this clonotype was seen once. The chain uses TRBV6-8 and TRBJ2-2; 8 nucleotides align to TRBD1. The CDR3 extends over 14 amino acids. CDR1 MNHGY and CDR2 SAAAGT come from the germline V gene. J was trimmed by 4 bases and V by 6 bases; bases with no gene match: 4. CDR3 amino acids: CASREDRATGELFF. For the CDR3, the DNA is TGTGCCAGCAGGGAGGACAGGGCCACCGGGGAGCTGTTTTTT.

This clonotype was seen many times. This chain uses TRBV6-1 with TRBJ2-5; either TRBD1 or TRBD2 may supply D (5 bases each). The germline V and J ends were trimmed by 3 bases and 5 bases, with 19 bases remaining between them. Germline CDR1 and CDR2: MNHNS and SASEGT. This CDR3 comprises 16 residues. The CDR3 bases are TGTGCCAGCAGTGAGAGGGGTGCGGTCGGGTTGGAGACCCAGTACTTC. Encoded protein: CASSERGAVGLETQYF.

This rearrangement joins TRBV6-2 or TRBV6-3 to TRBJ2-7; possible D gene TRBD1, 5 bases. V shed 2 bases and J shed 3 bases, with 8 bases lying between them. Germline V gives CDR1 MNHEY, CDR2 SVGEGT. CDR3 length: 13 amino acids. Here the CDR3 reads CASSYGADYEQYF. In nucleotides, the CDR3 is TGTGCCAGCAGTTACGGGGCTGACTACGAGCAGTACTTC.

There are many counts of this clonotype. The J gene is TRBJ1-5, the V gene TRBV6-2 or TRBV6-3, with TRBD1 as a possible D gene (5 bases). V was cut by 8 bases and J by 4 bases, with 15 bases left in between. The CDR3 extends over 14 amino acids. Germline values: CDR1 MNHEY, CDR2 SVGEGT. The CDR3 loop reads CASGRTFDNQPQHF. DNA for the CDR3: TGTGCCAGCGGCAGGACATTCGATAATCAGCCCCAGCATTTT.